A selection of T cell receptor beta chains follows, all from one sample in a study of T cells in Graves' hyperthyroidism and ophthalmopathy. In TCRdb, the multiplex PCR reads were re-called with MiXCR into one record per CDR3 protein. Found here are 480,000 or so distinct CDR3 sequences, 46% of them singletons; the top ten hold 44%. The sequenced sample consisted of peripheral blood or thyroid tissue (not recorded which). All receptors come from an adult woman with Graves' disease, either hyperthyroidism or ophthalmopathy (not recorded which). Each CDR3 is given with its conserved first and last residue. D genes are given only for firm matches. Clone size is not always given. Where it is, it says once, few, many or a class for expanded clones.

d_call	v_call	clone_size	j_call	cdr3_length	cdr3_nt	cdr3_aa
TRBD1	TRBV19	few	TRBJ2-7	13	TGTGCCAGTAGCAGTGGACAGGGGGACGAGCAGTACTTC	CASSSGQGDEQYF
TRBD1	TRBV19	many	TRBJ1-1	16	TGTGCCAGTAGCGAGACAGGGGGCATTGGGAACACTGAAGCTTTCTTT	CASSETGGIGNTEAFF
NA	TRBV20-1	NA	TRBJ1-6	13	TGCAGTGCTAGAGAGGGACAAAATTCACCCTTCCACTTT	CSAREGQNSPFHF
TRBD2	TRBV19	many	TRBJ2-2	15	TGTGCCAGTACCGGGACTAGCGGAAACACCGGGGAGCTGTTTTTT	CASTGTSGNTGELFF
TRBD1	TRBV7-9	many	TRBJ1-2	15	TGTGCCAGCAGCGGGGGACAGGGGGCCCACTATGGCTACACCTTC	CASSGGQGAHYGYTF
TRBD1	TRBV3-1	many	TRBJ2-2	15	TGTGCCAGCAGCCGGGGGGACAGGGTGACCGGGGAGCTGTTTTTT	CASSRGDRVTGELFF
NA	TRBV7-2	NA	TRBJ1-5	15	TGTGCCAGCAGCTCGAACAGGGCGGGCAATCAGCCCCAGCATTTT	CASSSNRAGNQPQHF
NA	TRBV7-9	few	TRBJ2-7	15	TGTGCCAGCAGCTTAGCGGGGAATCTGGCTTACGAGCAGTACTTC	CASSLAGNLAYEQYF
TRBD1	TRBV7-9	NA	TRBJ2-7	15	TGTGCCAGAGATACCGCCGGGACAGGGCCCTACGAGCAGTACTTC	CARDTAGTGPYEQYF
NA	TRBV7-9	many	TRBJ1-3	11	TGTGCCAGCAGCCACCGGGACACCATATATTTT	CASSHRDTIYF
NA	TRBV20-1	NA	TRBJ1-5	14	TGCAGTGCTAGAGACAGTTACTACAATCAGCCCCAGCATTTT	CSARDSYYNQPQHF
NA	TRBV20-1	NA	TRBJ2-5	14	TGCAGTGCTAGAGGCGGGGCCCCTCGGGAGACCCAGTACTTC	CSARGGAPRETQYF
NA	TRBV29-1	few	TRBJ2-6	16	TGCAGCGCTCGACAGGATCCCAGCTCTGGGGCCAACGTCCTGACTTTC	CSARQDPSSGANVLTF
NA	TRBV28	NA	TRBJ2-7	13	TGTGCCAGCAGCCCGAACCTGTCCTACGAGCAGTACTTC	CASSPNLSYEQYF
NA	TRBV10-3	NA	TRBJ1-2	16	TGTGCCATCAGGGGAGGACACGACAGGATTCACTATGGCTACACCTTC	CAIRGGHDRIHYGYTF
NA	TRBV10-3	NA	TRBJ2-5	14	TGTGCCATCAGTGAACGAGGAGGCGAAGAGACCCAGTACTTC	CAISERGGEETQYF
TRBD1	TRBV6-1	NA	TRBJ1-6	14	TGTGCCAGCAGTGTGGGACAGGGTACTTCACCCCTCCACTTT	CASSVGQGTSPLHF
NA	TRBV18	NA	TRBJ1-2	13	TGTGCCAGCTCACCTGGACAGTCCTATGGCTACACCTTC	CASSPGQSYGYTF
TRBD1	TRBV2	NA	TRBJ2-6	17	TGTGCCAGCAGTTTAAGGACAGGGGTGGCTGGGGCCAACGTCCTGACTTTC	CASSLRTGVAGANVLTF
NA	TRBV7-2	NA	TRBJ2-5	15	TGTGCCAGCAGCCAAGACGGGCGGGGCCAAGAGACCCAGTACTTC	CASSQDGRGQETQYF
NA	TRBV29-1	NA	TRBJ1-2	13	TGCAGCGTAGTTTCTCAGGAGAACTATGGCTACACCTTC	CSVVSQENYGYTF
NA	TRBV7-6	NA	TRBJ1-6	14	TGTGCCAGCAGCCGATCGGTAAAGGATTCACCCCTCCACTTT	CASSRSVKDSPLHF
TRBD1	TRBV7-2	NA	TRBJ2-2	15	TGTGCCAGCAGCCCGCCGGGACAGGGGACCGGGGAGCTGTTTTTT	CASSPPGQGTGELFF
NA	TRBV10-3	NA	TRBJ1-6	16	TGTACCATCAGTGAGTCTTCTGTCCAGGGCGAATCACCCTTCCACTTT	CTISESSVQGESPFHF
TRBD1	TRBV20-1	few	TRBJ2-7	13	TGCAGTGCTAGAGAACCGACAGGGGGTGAGCAGTACTTC	CSAREPTGGEQYF
NA	TRBV28	few	TRBJ2-7	15	TGTGCCAGCAACTACCCAGCCGATGGCTCCTACGAGCAGTACTTC	CASNYPADGSYEQYF
NA	TRBV20-1	NA	TRBJ1-5	15	TGCAGTGCCACCACGATCGGGGGAGAGGATCAGCCCCAGCATTTT	CSATTIGGEDQPQHF
TRBD2	TRBV10-2	NA	TRBJ2-3	15	TGCGCCAGCAGGGAAACTAGCGGGGTAACAGATACGCAGTATTTT	CASRETSGVTDTQYF
NA	TRBV2	NA	TRBJ1-1	13	TGTGCCAGCAGTGCGATGAGCTCTGGGGAAGCTTTCTTT	CASSAMSSGEAFF
NA	TRBV25-1	many	TRBJ2-7	14	TGTGCCAGCAGGGAGGGCGGGCTAACCTACGAGCAGTACTTC	CASREGGLTYEQYF